These T cell receptor beta chains were read from a single sample in a study of shared clonotypes between healthy human individuals. TCRdb keeps only in-frame clones here, not all; method: immunoSEQ multiplex PCR. The sample lists approximately 2.5 million clones, 80% to 95% seen once, with approximately 0.35% in the top ten. Sequencing used naive CD4+ T cells from PBMCs. These receptors were collected from a man younger than 30 in good health. Some clones in this sample may be carry-over from other donors' samples. CDR3s include the opening cysteine and the closing phenylalanine or tryptophan. The order of the fields is clone size, D gene, J gene, V gene, CDR3 protein, CDR3 DNA. D genes are given only for firm matches. Expanded clones get a size class; other rows say once, few or many, or leave the size out.

- | - | TRBJ2-3 | TRBV7-2 | CASSPRQPGPDTQYF | TGTGCCAGCAGCCCCCGGCAACCAGGGCCAGATACGCAGTATTTT
- | TRBD1 | TRBJ1-5 | TRBV19 | CAIGAGTGGNQPQHF | TGTGCCATTGGGGCCGGGACAGGGGGCAATCAGCCCCAGCATTTT
- | - | TRBJ1-5 | TRBV6-4 | CASRRPSSSNQPQHF | TGTGCCAGCCGACGGCCCAGCTCGAGCAATCAGCCCCAGCATTTT
- | - | TRBJ2-7 | TRBV28 | CASSLRNLGRGSPEQYF | TGTGCCAGCAGTTTACGGAATCTGGGACGGGGCAGTCCCGAGCAGTACTTC
- | - | TRBJ1-4 | TRBV5-1 | CASSLGGAGEKLFF | TGCGCCAGCAGCTTGGGGGGGGCCGGGGAAAAACTGTTTTTT
- | TRBD2 | TRBJ2-1 | TRBV28 | CASSSAGTSGRASSYNEQFF | TGTGCCAGCAGTTCGGCCGGGACTAGCGGGAGGGCCTCTTCCTACAATGAGCAGTTCTTC
- | - | TRBJ2-3 | TRBV6-5 | CASKNWGGNTDTQYF | TGTGCCAGCAAGAATTGGGGCGGGAACACAGATACGCAGTATTTT
- | - | TRBJ1-5 | TRBV6-1 | CASSDAGQGGQPQHF | TGTGCCAGCAGTGATGCTGGGCAGGGCGGTCAGCCCCAGCATTTT
- | - | TRBJ2-3 | TRBV5-6 | CASSLMDLDTQYF | TGTGCCAGCAGCTTGATGGATTTAGATACGCAGTATTTT
- | TRBD1 | TRBJ1-2 | TRBV10-3 | CAISEWDRALFSGYTF | TGTGCCATCAGTGAGTGGGACAGGGCCTTGTTTTCTGGCTACACCTTC
- | TRBD2 | TRBJ2-2 | TRBV25-1 | CASSDVLGGLSTGELFF | TGTGCCAGCAGTGATGTGTTGGGAGGGTTGAGCACCGGGGAGCTGTTTTTT
- | TRBD1 | TRBJ1-5 | TRBV7-6 | CASSRHDRGQPQHF | TGTGCCAGCAGCCGACACGACAGGGGTCAGCCCCAGCATTTT
- | - | TRBJ2-3 | TRBV6-5 | CASSYSLPPVTDTQYF | TGTGCCAGCAGTTACTCTCTGCCCCCTGTCACAGATACGCAGTATTTT
- | - | TRBJ2-5 | TRBV5-4 | CASSPTGIEETQYF | TGTGCCAGCAGCCCCACAGGGATAGAAGAGACCCAGTACTTC
- | TRBD2 | TRBJ2-5 | TRBV19 | CASSTRLAGGPPEPQYF | TGTGCCAGTAGTACCCGACTAGCGGGAGGGCCCCCTGAGCCCCAGTACTTC
- | - | TRBJ2-1 | TRBV9 | CASSVVPADDNEQFF | TGTGCCAGCAGCGTAGTCCCTGCTGATGACAATGAGCAGTTCTTC
- | - | TRBJ2-1 | TRBV5-6 | CASSLGTVQFF | TGTGCCAGCAGCTTGGGCACAGTTCAGTTCTTC
- | TRBD2 | TRBJ2-4 | TRBV7-6 | CASSLESAGNIQYF | TGTGCCAGCAGCTTAGAGTCAGCGGGGAACATTCAGTACTTC
once | TRBD2 | TRBJ2-7 | TRBV6-6 | CASSSRTSADEQYF | TGTGCCAGCAGTTCGAGGACTAGCGCCGACGAGCAGTACTTC
- | TRBD2 | TRBJ2-4 | TRBV28 | CASSSSGTLGNIQYF | TGTGCCAGCAGTTCTAGCGGGACACTAGGGAACATTCAGTACTTC